This TCR beta chain derives from a study of blood T cell repertoires in COVID-19. About the research overall: Spain, Italy and the United States supplied samples that represented acute and convalescent COVID-19. T cells, B-cell-depleted T cells, or PBMCs provided the cDNA or gDNA that served as material.

J lost 5 bases, V lost 10 bases, and 10 bases had no gene match. The CDR3 has 13 amino acids. The germline gives CDR1 SEHNR, CDR2 FQNEAQ (reference sequence). Original methodology: Amplifying reference gene primers gave estimates of nucleated cell counts. The protocol was immunoSEQ multiplex PCR, while the TCRdb copy is restricted to in-frame clones and leaves out a portion. V, J and clone size are taken as reported in that table, and D and trimming were inferred from the DNA itself. The sample includes about 370,000 clones, roughly 90% of them seen just once. Sequences were obtained from peripheral blood. This TCR was recovered from a woman aged 30 to 39 with COVID-19, enrolled during active disease. The J gene is TRBJ2-5, the V gene TRBV7-9; 7 bases align to TRBD1. The CDR3 nucleotides are TGTGCCACCGATGACAGGGTAAAGGAGACCCAGTACTTC. It codes for CATDDRVKETQYF. The full variable domain, in which reference TRBV7-9 and TRBJ2-5 provide the parts outside the CDR3, is DTGVSQNPRHKITKRGQNVTFRCDPISEHNRLYWYRQTLGQGPEFLTYFQNEAQLEKSRLLSDRFSAERPKGSFSTLEIQRTEQGDSAMYLCATDDRVKETQYFGPGTRLLVL.